This TCR beta chain stems from a study of T-cell memory formation after mild COVID-19 (dated by TCRdb to the early 2020s). With respect to the entire study: Most TCR sequence clusters were specific to one of the two donors. In a couple of donors, T-cell clones that expanded and contracted after mild COVID-19 were tracked by sequencing TCRalpha and TCRbeta repertoires over time. Two young, previously healthy adult volunteers made up the cohort, one male and one female. The investigation overall reported the following: The second-wave clones that peaked on day 37 were not confirmed to be SARS-CoV-2 specific. Contracting CD4+ clones were found mainly in CM and EM memory subsets, while CD8+ clones were enriched in EMRA. Clones contracting from day 15 to 85 had balanced CD4/CD8 phenotypes, while a second wave expanding from day 15 to 37 was biased towards CD4+. The detection of some responding clones in pre-infection memory suggests that pre-existing cross-reactive memory T cells joined the SARS-CoV-2 response. The study covered only a couple of mild cases, and larger cohorts including severe cases with pre-infection samples were considered necessary.

Trimming takes 2 bases from V and 2 bases from J, and the germline ends sit 21 bases apart. CDR1 is given as SGHTA and CDR2 as FQGNSA, both from the germline V gene. Taken from cysteine to phenylalanine, the CDR3 has 18 residues. The kept DNA is CDR3 alone, 54 bases in frame from the first base. Sequencing relied on an Illumina NovaSeq 6000. Using 5'RACE with constant-segment primers, TCRalpha and TCRbeta cDNA libraries were constructed, with sample barcodes and unique molecular identifiers added in the process. RNA was extracted from every sample with Trizol reagent. Library amplification was performed in two PCR steps, and a second sample barcode and Illumina TruSeq adapters were introduced in the second step. Libraries were sequenced on an Illumina NovaSeq with 2 x 150 bp paired-end reads. Per the source publication's procedure: With migec v1.2.7, reads were demultiplexed and then collapsed into UMI-guided consensus sequences. With mixcr v2.1.11, UMI consensuses were aligned to TRA and TRB V and J templates and assembled into clonotypes. Clonotypes were classified as expanded or contracted when called significant by both edgeR and NoisET, with noise models trained on biological replicates. For edgeR calls, a false discovery rate-adjusted p below 0.01 and a log2 fold-change threshold of 1 were applied. PCA with hierarchical clustering of max-normalized trajectories of the 1000 most abundant clonotypes was used as exploratory dynamics analysis. The CD4 or CD8 phenotype of responding clones was assigned using the separately sequenced CD4+ and CD8+ repertoires. The raw public data were reprocessed by TCRdb itself: fastp quality trimming at Q25, MiXCR clonotype calling, in-frame beta chains only. Rows with a matching CDR3 protein are joined into one entry that keeps the most common DNA and genes. The V and J calls come from TCRdb's annotation, not from the publication. In all, the sample holds hundreds of thousands of distinct CDR3 sequences, and roughly 18% of those were seen once. About 12% of the sample belongs to the ten largest clones.

Ficoll-Paque density gradient centrifugation was the method used to isolate PBMCs. Concerning this clonotype itself: Its antigen remains undetermined. No base quality values were provided; no much bigger clone lies one nucleotide off.

The chain uses TRBV7-2 and TRBJ1-2; TRBD1 is a weak D gene call, 5 bases matching. The sequence was obtained from an adult woman who had mild COVID-19 (a few samples of this study predate the infection). The sample titles of this study are shuffled in the database, so cell type and time point are left out; the donor was told from shared clones. Sequencing input: PBMCs or a T cell subset sorted from them (not recorded which). The encoded CDR3 is CASSLWVGETGENYGYTF. Read as DNA, the sequence is TGTGCCAGCAGCTTATGGGTCGGGGAAACAGGAGAGAACTATGGCTACACCTTC.